This T cell receptor beta chain was profiled in a study of OX40 agonist ivuxolimab in advanced cancers. Study at large: Three partial responders included one hepatocellular carcinoma patient and two cutaneous melanoma patients.

Some clones are missing from TCRdb's copy, which holds only in-frame ones; the method was immunoSEQ multiplex PCR. This sample has around 40,000 clones, with 75% to 90% found just once. Deletions cut 6 bases from V and 1 base from J, with 7 bases between. This CDR3 comprises 13 residues. Per germline, CDR1 ENHRY and CDR2 SYGVKD. The chain has TRBV10-3 and TRBJ1-5, with D unresolved. The origin of this receptor is an adult with an advanced solid tumor such as melanoma, head and neck, liver or kidney cancer. This specimen consisted of CD4+ or CD8+ T cells sorted from blood, obtained in a trial of the OX40 agonist ivuxolimab. This CDR3 reads CAIRPESNQPQHF. The DNA for the CDR3 is TGTGCCATCAGGCCAGAGAGCAATCAGCCCCAGCATTTT.